The entry that follows covers one T cell receptor (beta chain) sequence. The sample comes from a study of blood T cell repertoires in COVID-19. Study-wide context: Sources were T cells, B-cell-depleted T cells, or PBMCs; the material itself was cDNA or gDNA.

Original handling: Reference gene primer amplification yielded estimated nucleated cell counts. The protocol was immunoSEQ multiplex PCR, while the TCRdb copy is restricted to in-frame clones and leaves out a portion. Clone size and V and J calls were adopted from that table, with D and trimming inferred from the DNA. Of 350,000 to 450,000 clones listed, 88% are singletons. Those who participated ranged in age from 18 to 89 years and resided in 20 to 25 US areas. Self-reported history from a screening survey and questionnaire set each donor's cohort. Trimming cost V 6 bases and J 0 bases, with 12 bases left between them. The CDR3 has 15 residues. Germline V gene data show CDR1 as LGHDT and CDR2 as YNNKEL (reference sequence).

Input material: PBMCs or T cells enriched from blood (not recorded which). The chain is built from TRBV3-1 (or the pseudogene TRBV3-2) and TRBJ1-5; a weak D match, TRBD1 (5 bases). This receptor was taken from a young woman who had been exposed to COVID-19. The CDR3 nucleotides read TGTGCCAGCAGTAAGCAGGGTCATAGCAATCAGCCCCAGCATTTT. Translating it yields CASSKQGHSNQPQHF.